This record covers a single TCR beta chain. Trimming removed 3 bases from V and 4 bases from J, with 11 bases in between. Germline V gene data show CDR1 as SGHDT and CDR2 as YYEEEE. The CDR3 length is 14 residues. Generated by immunoSEQ multiplex PCR, the TCRdb table keeps only in-frame clones and is missing some. Of approximately 530,000 clones listed, about 96% are singletons. The data belong to a study of shared clonotypes between healthy human individuals. Researchers partitioned CD4+ cells into CD45RA+ naive and CD45RA-negative memory subsets. This TCR came from a woman in her thirties in good health. Sequenced input: naive CD4+ T cells sorted from blood. Subset noted: CD45RA+ positively selected. The gene calls are TRBV5-6 and TRBJ1-5; the D gene is possibly TRBD1 (5 bases). The CDR3 loop is CASSSRGRNQPQHF. The DNA for the CDR3 is TGTGCCAGCAGCTCGAGGGGACGAAATCAGCCCCAGCATTTT.